This T cell receptor (beta chain) comes out of a study of beta chain features in type 1 diabetes. The authors reverse transcribed all of the isolated RNA, so sequencing captured expressed TCRB transcripts. Method: immunoSEQ multiplex PCR; TCRdb's copy keeps in-frame clones and lacks some. The table includes more than 110,000 clones, 6.9% detected once. The CDR3 covers 15 residues. The germline V and J ends were trimmed by 2 bases and 11 bases, with 19 bases remaining between them. CDR1 is SGDLS, CDR2 YYNGEE, per germline. Sequenced: central memory CD4+ T cells from blood. The receptor was derived from a woman in her twenties or thirties in good health. This rearrangement joins TRBV9 to TRBJ1-4; D is possibly TRBD1 (5 bases). The CDR3 DNA sequence: TGTGCCAGCAGCGTCGCGGAAGGGCCCCGGGGGAAACTGTTTTTT. Encoded protein: CASSVAEGPRGKLFF.